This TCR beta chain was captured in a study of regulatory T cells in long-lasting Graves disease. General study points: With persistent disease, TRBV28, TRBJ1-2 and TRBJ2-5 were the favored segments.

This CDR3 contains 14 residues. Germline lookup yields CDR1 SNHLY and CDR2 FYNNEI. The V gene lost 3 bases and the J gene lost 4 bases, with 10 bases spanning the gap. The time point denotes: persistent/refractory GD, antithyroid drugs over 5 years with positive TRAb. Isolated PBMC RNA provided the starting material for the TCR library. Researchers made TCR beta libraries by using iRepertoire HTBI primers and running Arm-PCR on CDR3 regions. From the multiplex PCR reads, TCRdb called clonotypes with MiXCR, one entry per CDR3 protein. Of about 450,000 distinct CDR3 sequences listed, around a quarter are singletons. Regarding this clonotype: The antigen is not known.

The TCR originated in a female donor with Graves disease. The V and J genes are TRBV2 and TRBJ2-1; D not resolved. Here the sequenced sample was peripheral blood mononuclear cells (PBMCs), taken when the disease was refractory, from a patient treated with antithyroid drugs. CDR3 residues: CASSESNSYNEQFF. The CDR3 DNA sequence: TGTGCCAGCAGTGAGTCGAACAGTTACAATGAGCAGTTCTTC.